This T cell receptor (beta chain) stems from a study of blood T cell repertoires in COVID-19. Study-wide context: The United States, Italy and Spain were the sources of the acute and convalescent COVID-19 samples.

Data came from immunoSEQ multiplex PCR; TCRdb stores just in-frame clones and leaves some out. The table includes 240,000 or so clones, 70% to 90% detected once. The germline CDR1 and CDR2 sequences are SNHLY and FYNNEI. This CDR3 has 11 residues. Trimming stripped 9 bases from V and 6 bases from J, with 11 bases between. The clonotype comes from a woman in her 30s who had recovered from COVID-19. Source material: peripheral blood. This rearrangement joins TRBV2 to TRBJ1-2; no clear D gene. The CDR3 spells CASKPLDGYTF. CDR3 bases: TGTGCCAGTAAACCACTGGATGGCTACACCTTC.